This T cell receptor beta chain appears in the sequencing data of a study of blood T cell repertoires in COVID-19. Repertoires were generated with immunoSEQ multiplex PCR, while TCRdb's copy carries only in-frame clones and drops some. The sample consists of about 180,000 clones, about four fifths of them appearing once. The Seattle site enrolled patients during active infection and followed them longitudinally. Looked up from germline, CDR1 is KGHSH and CDR2 is LQKENI. The CDR3 has 13 amino acids. V was shortened by 5 bases and J by 6 bases, with 14 bases between the two germline ends. The genes are TRBV18 and TRBJ2-7; D might be TRBD1 (6 bases). Material: peripheral blood. The TCR originated in a woman in her 70s with COVID-19, enrolled during active disease. CDR3 nucleotides: TGTGCCAGCTCATCAGGGACATCCCCCGAGCAGTACTTC. Its translation is CASSSGTSPEQYF.